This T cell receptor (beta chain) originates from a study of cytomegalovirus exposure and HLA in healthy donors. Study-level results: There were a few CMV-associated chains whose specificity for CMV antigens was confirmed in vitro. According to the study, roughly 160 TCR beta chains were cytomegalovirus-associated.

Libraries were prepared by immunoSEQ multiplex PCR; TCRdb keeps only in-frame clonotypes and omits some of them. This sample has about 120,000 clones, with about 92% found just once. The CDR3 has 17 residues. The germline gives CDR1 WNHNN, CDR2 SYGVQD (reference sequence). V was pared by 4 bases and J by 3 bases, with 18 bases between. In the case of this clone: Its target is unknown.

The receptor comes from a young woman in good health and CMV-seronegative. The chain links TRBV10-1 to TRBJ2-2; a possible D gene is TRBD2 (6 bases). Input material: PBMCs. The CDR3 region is CASSGGDSALYTGELFF. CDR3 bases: TGCGCCAGCAGTGGGGGGGACTCAGCCTTGTACACCGGGGAGCTGTTTTTT.